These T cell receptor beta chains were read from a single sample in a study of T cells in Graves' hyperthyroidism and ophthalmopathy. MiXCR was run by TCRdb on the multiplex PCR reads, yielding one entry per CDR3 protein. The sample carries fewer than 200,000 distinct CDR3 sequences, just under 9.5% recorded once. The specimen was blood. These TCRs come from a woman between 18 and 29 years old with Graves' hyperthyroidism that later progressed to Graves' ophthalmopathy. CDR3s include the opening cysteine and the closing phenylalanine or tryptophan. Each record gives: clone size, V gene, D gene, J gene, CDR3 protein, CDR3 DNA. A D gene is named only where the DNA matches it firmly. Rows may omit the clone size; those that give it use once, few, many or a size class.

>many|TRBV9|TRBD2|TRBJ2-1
CASSLRPGLADEQFF
TGTGCCAGCAGCCTACGACCTGGACTAGCGGATGAGCAGTTCTTC
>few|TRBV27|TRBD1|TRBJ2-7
CASRYGQGATSYEQYF
TGTGCCAGCAGATATGGACAGGGGGCCACCTCCTACGAGCAGTACTTC
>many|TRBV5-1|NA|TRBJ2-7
CASSPGGDEQYF
TGCGCCAGCAGCCCAGGAGGCGACGAGCAGTACTTC
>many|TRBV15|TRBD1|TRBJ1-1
CATSRSRTGYSHTEAFF
TGTGCCACCAGCAGATCTAGGACAGGGTATTCCCACACTGAAGCTTTCTTT
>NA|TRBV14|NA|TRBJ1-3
CASSPFGISGNTIYF
TGTGCCAGCAGCCCCTTTGGGATCTCTGGAAACACCATATATTTT
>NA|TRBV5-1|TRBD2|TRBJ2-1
CASSWKRGAYEAYNEQFF
TGCGCCAGCAGCTGGAAGCGGGGGGCCTATGAGGCCTACAATGAGCAGTTCTTC
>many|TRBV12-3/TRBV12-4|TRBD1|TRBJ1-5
CASSLRQGNQPQHF
TGTGCCAGCAGTCTCCGACAGGGTAATCAGCCCCAGCATTTT
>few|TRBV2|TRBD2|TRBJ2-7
CASKWGGRDEQYF
TGTGCCAGTAAATGGGGGGGTCGGGACGAGCAGTACTTC
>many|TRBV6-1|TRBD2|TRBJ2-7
CASSESAGVVDPYEQYF
TGTGCCAGCAGTGAATCGGCGGGAGTAGTGGACCCCTACGAGCAGTACTTC
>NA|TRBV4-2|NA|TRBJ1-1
CASSQGPGMTEAFF
TGTGCCAGCAGCCAAGGTCCAGGGATGACTGAAGCTTTCTTT
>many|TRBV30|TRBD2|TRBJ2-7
CAWTPGLAGGMIYEQYF
TGTGCCTGGACCCCGGGACTAGCGGGAGGAATGATCTACGAGCAGTACTTC
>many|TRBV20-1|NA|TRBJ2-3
CSARLTASDTQYF
TGCAGTGCTCGCCTAACGGCGTCAGATACGCAGTATTTT
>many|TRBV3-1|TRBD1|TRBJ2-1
CASSQGTGVNEQFF
TGTGCCAGCAGCCAAGGGACAGGGGTCAATGAGCAGTTCTTC
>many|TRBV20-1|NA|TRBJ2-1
CSANWENEQFF
TGCAGTGCTAATTGGGAGAACGAGCAGTTCTTC
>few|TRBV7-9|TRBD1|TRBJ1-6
CASSLRTGGVENSPLHF
TGTGCCAGCAGTTTAAGGACAGGTGGGGTGGAGAATTCACCCCTCCACTTT
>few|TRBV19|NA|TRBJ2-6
CASSIQTRVTGANVLTF
TGTGCCAGTAGTATACAAACCAGGGTAACGGGGGCCAACGTCCTGACTTTC
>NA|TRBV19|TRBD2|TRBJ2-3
CASSISGGTVNTQYF
TGTGCCAGTAGTATATCGGGGGGAACAGTAAATACGCAGTATTTT
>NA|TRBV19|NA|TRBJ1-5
CASSRGANQPQHF
TGTGCCAGTAGTCGGGGGGCAAATCAGCCCCAGCATTTT
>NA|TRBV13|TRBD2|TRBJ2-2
CASSPRGGVGTGELFF
TGTGCCAGCAGCCCGCGCGGGGGGGTCGGAACCGGGGAGCTGTTTTTT
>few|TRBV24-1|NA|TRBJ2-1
CATSKAYNEQFF
TGTGCCACCAGTAAGGCCTACAATGAGCAGTTCTTC
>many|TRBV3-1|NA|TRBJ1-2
CASRKGPNYGYTF
TGTGCCAGCAGGAAGGGACCCAACTATGGCTACACCTTC
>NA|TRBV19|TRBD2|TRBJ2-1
CASGLAGDYNEQFF
TGTGCCAGTGGACTAGCGGGGGACTACAATGAGCAGTTCTTC
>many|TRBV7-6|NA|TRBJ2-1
CASSLVESSYNEQFF
TGTGCCAGCAGCTTAGTCGAAAGCTCCTACAATGAGCAGTTCTTC
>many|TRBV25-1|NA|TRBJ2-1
CARTLRGANYNEQFF
TGTGCCAGGACATTGCGCGGGGCGAACTACAATGAGCAGTTCTTC
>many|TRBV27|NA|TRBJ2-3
CASSLSSRTDTQYF
TGTGCCAGCAGTTTATCAAGTCGGACAGATACGCAGTATTTT
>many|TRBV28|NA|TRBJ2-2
CASSAWVGIGGELFF
TGTGCCAGCAGTGCGTGGGTGGGCATTGGCGGGGAGCTGTTTTTT
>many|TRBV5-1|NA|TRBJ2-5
CASSLVGQQETQYF
TGCGCCAGCAGCTTGGTAGGACAACAAGAGACCCAGTACTTC
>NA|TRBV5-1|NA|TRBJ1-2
CASSLPGNYGYTF
TGCGCCAGCAGCCTTCCAGGGAACTATGGCTACACCTTC
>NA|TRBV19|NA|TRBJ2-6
CASSSGTSGANVLTF
TGTGCCAGTAGTAGCGGGACATCTGGGGCCAACGTCCTGACTTTC
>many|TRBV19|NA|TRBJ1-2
CASSPPNTVYGYTF
TGTGCCAGTAGTCCACCGAACACGGTCTATGGCTACACCTTC
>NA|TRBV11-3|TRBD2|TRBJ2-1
CASSFGRSSGSYEQFF
TGTGCCAGCAGCTTCGGGAGGTCTAGCGGGAGCTATGAGCAGTTCTTC
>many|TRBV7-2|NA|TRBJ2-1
CASSLAADEQFF
TGTGCCAGCAGCTTAGCCGCTGATGAGCAGTTCTTC
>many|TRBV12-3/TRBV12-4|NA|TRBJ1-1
CASSLDLGPENTEAFF
TGTGCCAGCAGTTTAGATTTGGGGCCGGAGAACACTGAAGCTTTCTTT
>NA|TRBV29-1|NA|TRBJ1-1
CSVEDSTEAFF
TGCAGCGTTGAGGACAGCACTGAAGCTTTCTTT
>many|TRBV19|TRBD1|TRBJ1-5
CASSLNNRGRQPQHF
TGTGCCAGTAGTCTAAATAACAGGGGTAGGCAGCCCCAGCATTTT
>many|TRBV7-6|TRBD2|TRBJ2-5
CASSSKPGLAHHF
TGTGCCAGCAGCTCTAAACCGGGACTAGCTCATCACTTC
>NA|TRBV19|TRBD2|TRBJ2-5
CASSPDGVAGVETQYF
TGTGCCAGTAGCCCAGATGGAGTAGCGGGGGTAGAGACCCAGTACTTC
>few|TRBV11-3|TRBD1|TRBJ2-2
CASSTTGGKAGELFF
TGTGCCAGCAGCACGACAGGGGGGAAAGCCGGGGAGCTGTTTTTT
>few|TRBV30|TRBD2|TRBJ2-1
CAWSAPSGNPSYNEQFF
TGTGCCTGGAGCGCCCCTAGCGGAAACCCTTCCTACAATGAGCAGTTCTTC
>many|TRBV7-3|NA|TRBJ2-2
CASSLNLGVGELFF
TGTGCCAGCAGCTTAAATTTGGGCGTCGGGGAGCTGTTTTTT
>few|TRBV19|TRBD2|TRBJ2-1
CATNRRRLAGGENEQFF
TGTGCCACAAACAGAAGAAGACTAGCGGGAGGCGAAAATGAGCAGTTCTTC
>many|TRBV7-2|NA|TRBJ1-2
CASSLAASPYGYTF
TGTGCCAGCAGCTTAGCGGCCAGCCCATATGGCTACACCTTC
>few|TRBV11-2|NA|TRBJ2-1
CASSPDNWINEQFF
TGTGCCAGCAGCCCAGATAACTGGATAAATGAGCAGTTCTTC
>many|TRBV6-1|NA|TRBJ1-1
CASRSQAGGVTEAFF
TGTGCCAGCCGGTCCCAAGCGGGGGGCGTAACTGAAGCTTTCTTT
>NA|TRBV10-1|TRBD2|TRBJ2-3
CASSESSVLAGADTQYF
TGCGCCAGCAGTGAGTCGTCAGTACTAGCGGGAGCAGATACGCAGTATTTT
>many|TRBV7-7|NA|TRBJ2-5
CASSRLRPETQYF
TGTGCTAGCAGCCGACTTCGCCCGGAGACCCAGTACTTC
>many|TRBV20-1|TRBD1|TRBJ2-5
CSAPRGGGRETQYF
TGCAGTGCTCCCCGAGGGGGCGGTAGGGAGACCCAGTACTTC
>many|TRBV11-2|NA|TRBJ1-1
CASRSNTGANTEAFF
TGTGCCAGCAGATCGAACACGGGAGCGAACACTGAAGCTTTCTTT
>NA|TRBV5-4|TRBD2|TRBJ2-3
CASLPGTSGAPDTQYF
TGTGCCAGCCTACCCGGGACTAGCGGAGCACCCGATACGCAGTATTTT
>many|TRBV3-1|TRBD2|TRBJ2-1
CASSPPSIAGARYNEQFF
TGTGCCAGCAGCCCACCCTCCATAGCGGGAGCCAGGTACAATGAGCAGTTCTTC